This TCR beta chain is from a study of T cell responses to AZD1222 COVID-19 vaccine. Notes on this clone: Antigen specificity is unknown.

Broader study findings: Repertoire sampling happened only post peak T cell response. Among vaccine-associated CD4 TCRs, coverage spanned spike, with dominance at 160-218 and 743-854. Donors skewed white British and female; clonal diversity was possibly underestimated.

Analyses pooled second doses at about 4 or about 12 weeks. This CDR3 has 16 amino acids. Germline assignment: CDR1 SGHTA and CDR2 FQGTGA. V gave up 1 base and J gave up 7 bases, with 20 bases separating them. The table came from immunoSEQ multiplex PCR; TCRdb's copy has only in-frame clones and leaves some out. The sample has roughly 180,000 clones; about 91% are singletons. This receptor was identified in an adult who received the AZD1222 COVID-19 vaccine. This specimen consisted of peripheral blood, obtained 28 days after the second AZD1222 dose. This sequence joins TRBV7-3 and TRBJ2-7, with D perhaps TRBD1 (5 bases). DNA of the CDR3: TGTGCCAGCAGCTTAAGTCCCAGGGCGCCCTTAAGGGAGCAGTACTTC. Its translation is CASSLSPRAPLREQYF.